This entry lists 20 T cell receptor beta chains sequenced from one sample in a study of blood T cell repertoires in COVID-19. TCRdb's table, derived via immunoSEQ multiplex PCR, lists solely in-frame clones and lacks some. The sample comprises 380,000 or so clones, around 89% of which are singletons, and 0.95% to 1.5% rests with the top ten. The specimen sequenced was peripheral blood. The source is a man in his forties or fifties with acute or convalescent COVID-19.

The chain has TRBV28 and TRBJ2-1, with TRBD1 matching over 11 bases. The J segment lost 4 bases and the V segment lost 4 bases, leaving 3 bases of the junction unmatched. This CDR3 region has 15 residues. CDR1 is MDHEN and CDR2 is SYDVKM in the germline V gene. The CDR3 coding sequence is TGTGCCAGCAGTTGGGGACAGGGGGAGTACAATGAGCAGTTCTTC. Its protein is CASSWGQGEYNEQFF.

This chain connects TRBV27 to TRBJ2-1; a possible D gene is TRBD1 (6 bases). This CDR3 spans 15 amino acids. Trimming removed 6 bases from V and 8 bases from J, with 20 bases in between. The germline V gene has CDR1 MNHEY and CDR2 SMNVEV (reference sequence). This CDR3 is CASSVDPSGAHEQFF. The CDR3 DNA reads TGTGCCAGCAGCGTCGATCCCTCAGGGGCCCATGAGCAGTTCTTC.

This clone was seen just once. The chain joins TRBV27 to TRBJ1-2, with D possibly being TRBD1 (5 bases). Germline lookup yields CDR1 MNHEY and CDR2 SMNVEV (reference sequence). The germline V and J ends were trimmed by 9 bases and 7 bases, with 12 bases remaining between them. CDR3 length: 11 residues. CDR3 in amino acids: CASPFGGGYTF. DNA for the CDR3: TGTGCCAGTCCGTTCGGGGGTGGCTACACCTTC.

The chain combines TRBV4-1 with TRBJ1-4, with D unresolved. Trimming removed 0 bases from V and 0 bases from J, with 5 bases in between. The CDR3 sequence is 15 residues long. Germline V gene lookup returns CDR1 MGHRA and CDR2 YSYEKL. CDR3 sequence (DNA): TGCGCCAGCAGCCAAGATGCGTCAACTAATGAAAAACTGTTTTTT. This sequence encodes CASSQDASTNEKLFF.

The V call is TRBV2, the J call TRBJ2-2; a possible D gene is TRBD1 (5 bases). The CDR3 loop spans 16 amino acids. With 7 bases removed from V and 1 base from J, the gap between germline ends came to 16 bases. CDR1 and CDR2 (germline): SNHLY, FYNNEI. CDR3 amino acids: CASTRLDSRNTGELFF. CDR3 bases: TGTGCCAGCACGCGTCTTGACAGCAGGAACACCGGGGAGCTGTTTTTT. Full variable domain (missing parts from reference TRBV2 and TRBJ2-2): EPEVTQTPSHQVTQMGQEVILRCVPISNHLYFYWYRQILGQKVEFLVSFYNNEISEKSEIFDDQFSVERPDGSNFTLKIRSTKLEDSAMYFCASTRLDSRNTGELFFGEGSRLTVL.

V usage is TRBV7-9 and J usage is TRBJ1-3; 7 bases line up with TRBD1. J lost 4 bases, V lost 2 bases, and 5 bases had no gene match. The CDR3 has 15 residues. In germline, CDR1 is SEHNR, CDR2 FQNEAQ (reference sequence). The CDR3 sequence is CASSLIGQEGNTIYF. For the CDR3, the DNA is TGTGCCAGCAGCTTAATAGGACAGGAAGGAAACACCATATATTTT. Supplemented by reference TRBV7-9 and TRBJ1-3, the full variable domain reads DTGVSQNPRHKITKRGQNVTFRCDPISEHNRLYWYRQTLGQGPEFLTYFQNEAQLEKSRLLSDRFSAERPKGSFSTLEIQRTEQGDSAMYLCASSLIGQEGNTIYFGEGSWLTVV.

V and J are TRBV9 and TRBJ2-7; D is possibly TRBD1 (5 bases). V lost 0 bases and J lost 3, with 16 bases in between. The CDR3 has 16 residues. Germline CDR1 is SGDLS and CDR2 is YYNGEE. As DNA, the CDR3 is TGTGCCAGCAGCGTAGCTGGGCAGGGTATCGACTACGAGCAGTACTTC. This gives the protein CASSVAGQGIDYEQYF.

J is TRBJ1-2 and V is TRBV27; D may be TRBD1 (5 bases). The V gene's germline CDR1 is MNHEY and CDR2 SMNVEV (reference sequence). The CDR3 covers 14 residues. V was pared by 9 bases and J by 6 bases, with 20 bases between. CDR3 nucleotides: TGTGCCAGTCTCTCACCGTCCAGGGTGGATGGCTACACCTTC. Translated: CASLSPSRVDGYTF.

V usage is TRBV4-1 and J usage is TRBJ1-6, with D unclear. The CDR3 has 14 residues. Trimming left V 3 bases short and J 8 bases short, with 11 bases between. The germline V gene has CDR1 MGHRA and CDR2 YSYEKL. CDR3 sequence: CASSQDGRDSPLHF. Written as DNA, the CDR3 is TGCGCCAGCAGCCAGGACGGGAGGGATTCACCCCTCCACTTT.

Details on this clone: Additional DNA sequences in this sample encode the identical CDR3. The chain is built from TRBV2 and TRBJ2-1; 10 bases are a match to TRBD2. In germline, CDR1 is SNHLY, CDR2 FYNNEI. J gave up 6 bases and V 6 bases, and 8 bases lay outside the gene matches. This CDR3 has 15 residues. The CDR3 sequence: CASRASGRAGNEQFF. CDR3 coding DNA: TGTGCCAGCAGAGCGAGCGGGAGGGCAGGCAATGAGCAGTTCTTC.

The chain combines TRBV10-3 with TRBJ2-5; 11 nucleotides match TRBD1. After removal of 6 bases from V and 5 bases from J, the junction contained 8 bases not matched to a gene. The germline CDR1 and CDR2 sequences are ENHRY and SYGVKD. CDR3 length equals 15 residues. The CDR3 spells CAIRGRTGGGETQYF. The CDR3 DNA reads TGTGCCATCAGGGGTAGGACAGGGGGCGGTGAGACCCAGTACTTC.

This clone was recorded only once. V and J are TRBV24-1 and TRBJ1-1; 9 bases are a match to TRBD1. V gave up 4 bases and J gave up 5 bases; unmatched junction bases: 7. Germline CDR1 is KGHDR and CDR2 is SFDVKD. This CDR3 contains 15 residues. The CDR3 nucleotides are TGTGCCACCAGTGAATCGGGACAGGGTGGAACTGAAGCTTTCTTT. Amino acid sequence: CATSESGQGGTEAFF.

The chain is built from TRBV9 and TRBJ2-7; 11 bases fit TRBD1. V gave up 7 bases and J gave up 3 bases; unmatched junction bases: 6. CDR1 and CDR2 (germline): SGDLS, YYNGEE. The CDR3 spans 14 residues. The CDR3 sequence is CASGVGTGGYEQYF. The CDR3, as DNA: TGTGCCAGCGGGGTTGGGACAGGGGGCTACGAGCAGTACTTC.

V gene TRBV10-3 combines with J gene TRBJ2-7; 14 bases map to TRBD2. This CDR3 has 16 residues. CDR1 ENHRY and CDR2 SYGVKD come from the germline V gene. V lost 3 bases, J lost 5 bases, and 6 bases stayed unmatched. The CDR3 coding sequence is TGTGCCATCAGTGAAAAGTTGGGACTAGCGGGAGACGAGCAGTACTTC. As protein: CAISEKLGLAGDEQYF.

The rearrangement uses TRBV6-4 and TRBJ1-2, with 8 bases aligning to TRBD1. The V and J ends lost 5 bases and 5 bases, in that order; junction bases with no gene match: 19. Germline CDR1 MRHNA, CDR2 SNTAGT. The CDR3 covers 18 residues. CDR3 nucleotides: TGTGCCAGCAGTTCGCCGCCCCCCAGGGGGCTTAGGGAATATGGCTACACCTTC. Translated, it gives CASSSPPPRGLREYGYTF.

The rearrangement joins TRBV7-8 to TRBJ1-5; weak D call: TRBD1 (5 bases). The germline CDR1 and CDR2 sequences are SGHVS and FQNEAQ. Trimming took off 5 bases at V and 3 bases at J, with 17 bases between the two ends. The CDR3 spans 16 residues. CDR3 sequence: CASSPSGGPDNQPQHF. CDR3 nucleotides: TGTGCCAGCAGCCCCAGCGGGGGACCGGACAATCAGCCCCAGCATTTT.

The DNA for the CDR3 is TGTGCCACCAAGACAGGGGGATACACCGGGGAGCTGTTTTTT. It yields the protein CATKTGGYTGELFF. The chain uses TRBV6-5 and TRBJ2-2, with 9 bases identical to TRBD1. The CDR3 is 14 residues long. The V and J ends lost 10 bases and 3 bases, in that order; junction bases with no gene match: 6. CDR1 is MNHEY, CDR2 SVGAGI, per germline.

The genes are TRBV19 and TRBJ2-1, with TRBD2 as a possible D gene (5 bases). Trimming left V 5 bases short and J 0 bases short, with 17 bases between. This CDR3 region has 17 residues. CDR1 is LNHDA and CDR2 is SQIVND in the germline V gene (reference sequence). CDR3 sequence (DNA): TGTGCCAGTAGTCACCCGGAGGACGGTAGCTCCTACAATGAGCAGTTCTTC. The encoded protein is CASSHPEDGSSYNEQFF.

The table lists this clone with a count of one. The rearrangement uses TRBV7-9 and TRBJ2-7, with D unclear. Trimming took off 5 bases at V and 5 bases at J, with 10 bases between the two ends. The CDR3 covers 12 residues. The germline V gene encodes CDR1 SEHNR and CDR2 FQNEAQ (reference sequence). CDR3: CASSMTLHEQYF. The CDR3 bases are TGTGCCAGCAGCATGACACTCCACGAGCAGTACTTC.

CDR3 protein: CASSRGTGYSNQPQHF. The CDR3 DNA sequence: TGTGCCAGCAGCCGAGGGACAGGGTATAGCAATCAGCCCCAGCATTTT. V usage is TRBV2 and J usage is TRBJ1-5; 9 bases are shared with TRBD1. From germline, CDR1 is SNHLY and CDR2 FYNNEI. The V segment lost 6 bases and the J segment 0 bases; nucleotides outside the gene matches: 6. There are 16 residues in the CDR3.